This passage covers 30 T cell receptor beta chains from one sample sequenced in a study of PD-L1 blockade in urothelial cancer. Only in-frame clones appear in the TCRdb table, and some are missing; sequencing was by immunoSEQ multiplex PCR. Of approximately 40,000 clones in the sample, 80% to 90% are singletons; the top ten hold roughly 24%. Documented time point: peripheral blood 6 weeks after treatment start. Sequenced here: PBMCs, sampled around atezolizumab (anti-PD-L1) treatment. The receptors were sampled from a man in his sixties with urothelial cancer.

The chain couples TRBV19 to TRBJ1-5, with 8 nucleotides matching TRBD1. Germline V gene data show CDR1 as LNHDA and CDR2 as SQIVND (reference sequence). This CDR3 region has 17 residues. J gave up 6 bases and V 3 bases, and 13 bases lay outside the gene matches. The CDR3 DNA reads TGTGCCAGTAGTATGCCGACAGGGGCACTGGTCCTTCAGCCCCAGCATTTT. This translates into CASSMPTGALVLQPQHF.

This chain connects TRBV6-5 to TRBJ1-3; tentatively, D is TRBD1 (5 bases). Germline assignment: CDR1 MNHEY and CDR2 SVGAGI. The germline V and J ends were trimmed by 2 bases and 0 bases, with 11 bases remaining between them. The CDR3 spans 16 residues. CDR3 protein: CASSYRQRISGNTIYF. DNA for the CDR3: TGTGCCAGCAGTTACAGACAGAGAATCTCTGGAAACACCATATATTTT.

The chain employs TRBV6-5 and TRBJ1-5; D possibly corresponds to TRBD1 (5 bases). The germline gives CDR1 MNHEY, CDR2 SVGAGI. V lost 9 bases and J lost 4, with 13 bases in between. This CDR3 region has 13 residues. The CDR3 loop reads CASKSGRNQPQHF. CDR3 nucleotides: TGTGCCAGTAAATCAGGGAGGAATCAGCCCCAGCATTTT.

The DNA for the CDR3 is TGCGCCAGCAGCTTGGGGACTAGCGGGAGTTCTCATTCAAATGAGCAGTTCTTC. The encoded protein is CASSLGTSGSSHSNEQFF. The chain is built from TRBV5-1 and TRBJ2-1; TRBD2 matches 13 bases. Per the germline V gene, CDR1 is SGHRS and CDR2 is YFSETQ. The ends lost 0 bases at V and 7 bases at J; junction bases unmatched: 10. This CDR3 is built from 18 residues.

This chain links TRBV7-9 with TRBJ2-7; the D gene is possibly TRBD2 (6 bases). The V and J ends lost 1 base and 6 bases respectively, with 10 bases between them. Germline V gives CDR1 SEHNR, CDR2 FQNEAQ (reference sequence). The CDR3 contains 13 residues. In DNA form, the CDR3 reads TGTGCCAGCAGCTTAGAGATAGCGGTCGAGCAGTACTTC. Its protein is CASSLEIAVEQYF.

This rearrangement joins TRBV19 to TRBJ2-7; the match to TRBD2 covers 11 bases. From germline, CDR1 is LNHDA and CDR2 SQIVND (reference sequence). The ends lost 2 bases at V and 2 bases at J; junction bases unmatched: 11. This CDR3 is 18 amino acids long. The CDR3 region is CASSISPSGRLKAYEQYF. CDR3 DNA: TGTGCCAGTAGTATAAGTCCTAGCGGGAGGCTAAAGGCCTACGAGCAGTACTTC.

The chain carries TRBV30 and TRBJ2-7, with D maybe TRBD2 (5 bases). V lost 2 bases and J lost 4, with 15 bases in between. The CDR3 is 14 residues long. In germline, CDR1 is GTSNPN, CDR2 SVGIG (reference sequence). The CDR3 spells CAWSRPPGTYEQYF. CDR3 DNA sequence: TGTGCCTGGAGTCGGCCGCCGGGAACATACGAGCAGTACTTC.

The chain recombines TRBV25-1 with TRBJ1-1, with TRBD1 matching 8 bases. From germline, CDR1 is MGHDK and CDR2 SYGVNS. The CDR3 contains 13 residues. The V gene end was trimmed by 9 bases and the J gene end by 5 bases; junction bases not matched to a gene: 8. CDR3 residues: CARTFRDRTEAFF. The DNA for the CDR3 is TGTGCCAGGACCTTCCGGGACAGGACTGAAGCTTTCTTT.

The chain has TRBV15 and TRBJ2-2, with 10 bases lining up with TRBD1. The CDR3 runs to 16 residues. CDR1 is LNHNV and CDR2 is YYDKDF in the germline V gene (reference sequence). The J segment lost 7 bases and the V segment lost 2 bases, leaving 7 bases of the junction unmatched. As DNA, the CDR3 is TGTGCCACCAGCAGACATGGACAGGGGGTGAGCGGGGAGCTGTTTTTT. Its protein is CATSRHGQGVSGELFF.

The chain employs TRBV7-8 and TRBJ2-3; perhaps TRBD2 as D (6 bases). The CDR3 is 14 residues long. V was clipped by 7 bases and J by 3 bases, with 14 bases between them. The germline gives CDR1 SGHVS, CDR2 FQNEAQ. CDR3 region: CASIDPGGTDTQYF. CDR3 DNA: TGTGCCAGCATCGATCCCGGAGGGACAGATACGCAGTATTTT.

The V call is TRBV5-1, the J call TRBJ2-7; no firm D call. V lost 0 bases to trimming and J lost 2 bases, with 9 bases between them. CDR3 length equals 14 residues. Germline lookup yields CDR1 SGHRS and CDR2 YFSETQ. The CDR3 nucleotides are TGCGCCAGCAGCTTGGTTGACACGACCTACGAGCAGTACTTC. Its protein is CASSLVDTTYEQYF. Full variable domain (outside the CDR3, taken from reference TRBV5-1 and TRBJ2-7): KAGVTQTPRYLIKTRGQQVTLSCSPISGHRSVSWYQQTPGQGLQFLFEYFSETQRNKGNFPGRFSGRQFSNSRSEMNVSTLELGDSALYLCASSLVDTTYEQYFGPGTRLTVT.

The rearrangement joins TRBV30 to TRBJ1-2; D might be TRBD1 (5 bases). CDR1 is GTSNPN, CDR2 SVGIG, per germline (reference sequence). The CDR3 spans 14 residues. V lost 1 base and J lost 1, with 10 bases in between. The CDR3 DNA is TGTGCCTGGAGTGAGGGGAACCTTAACTATGGCTACACCTTC. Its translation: CAWSEGNLNYGYTF. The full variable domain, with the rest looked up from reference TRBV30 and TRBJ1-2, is SQTIHQWPATLVQPVGSPLSLECTVEGTSNPNLYWYRQAAGRGLQLLFYSVGIGQISSEVPQNLSASRPQDRQFILSSKKLLLSDSGFYLCAWSEGNLNYGYTFGSGTRLTVV.

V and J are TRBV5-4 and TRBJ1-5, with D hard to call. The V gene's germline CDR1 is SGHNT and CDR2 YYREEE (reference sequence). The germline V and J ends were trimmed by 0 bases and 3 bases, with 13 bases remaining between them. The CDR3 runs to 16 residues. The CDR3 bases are TGTGCCAGCAGCTTGGAACCGGTTACTAACAATCAGCCCCAGCATTTT. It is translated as CASSLEPVTNNQPQHF.

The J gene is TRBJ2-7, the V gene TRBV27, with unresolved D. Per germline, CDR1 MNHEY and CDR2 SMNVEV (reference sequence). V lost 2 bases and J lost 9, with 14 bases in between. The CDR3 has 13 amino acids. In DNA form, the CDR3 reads TGTGCCAGCAGTTTAGGGCTTTTCGATGCGCAGTACTTC. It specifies CASSLGLFDAQYF.

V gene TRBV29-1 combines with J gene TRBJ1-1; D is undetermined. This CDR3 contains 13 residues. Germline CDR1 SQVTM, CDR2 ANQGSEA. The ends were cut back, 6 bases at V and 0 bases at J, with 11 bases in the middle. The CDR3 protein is CSVAPLMNTEAFF. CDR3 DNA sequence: TGCAGCGTCGCCCCACTGATGAACACTGAAGCTTTCTTT.

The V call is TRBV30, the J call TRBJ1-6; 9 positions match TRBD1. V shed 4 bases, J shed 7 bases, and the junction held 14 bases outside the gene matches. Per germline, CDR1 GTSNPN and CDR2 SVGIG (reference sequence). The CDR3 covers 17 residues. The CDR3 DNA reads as TGTGCCTGGACCTCGGACAGGGGCCCTGAGGGGAATTCACCCCTCCACTTT. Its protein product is CAWTSDRGPEGNSPLHF.

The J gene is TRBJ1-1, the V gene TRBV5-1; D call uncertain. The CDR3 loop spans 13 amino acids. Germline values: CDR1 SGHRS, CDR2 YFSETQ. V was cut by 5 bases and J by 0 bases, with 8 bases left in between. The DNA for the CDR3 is TGCGCCAGCAGGTACAGCATGAACACTGAAGCTTTCTTT. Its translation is CASRYSMNTEAFF.

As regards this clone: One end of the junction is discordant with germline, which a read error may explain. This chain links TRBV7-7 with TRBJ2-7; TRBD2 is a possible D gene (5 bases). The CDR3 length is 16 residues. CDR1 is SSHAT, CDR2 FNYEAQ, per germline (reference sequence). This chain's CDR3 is CASSPVRRSSGAEQYF. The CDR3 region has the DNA TGTGCTAGCAGCCCCGTCAGGAGGTCTTCAGGTGCGGAGCAGTACTTC. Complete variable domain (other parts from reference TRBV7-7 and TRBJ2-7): GAGVSQSPRYKVTKRGQDVTLRCDPISSHATLYWYQQALGQGPEFLTYFNYEAQPDKSGLPSDRFSAERPEGSISTLTIQRTEQRDSAMYRCASSPVRRSSGAEQYFGPGTRLTVT.

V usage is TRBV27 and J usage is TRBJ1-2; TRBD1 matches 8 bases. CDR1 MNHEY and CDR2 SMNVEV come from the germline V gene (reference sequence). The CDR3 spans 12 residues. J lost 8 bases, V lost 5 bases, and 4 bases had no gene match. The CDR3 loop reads CASSKTGVGYTF. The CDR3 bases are TGTGCCAGCAGTAAGACAGGGGTCGGCTACACCTTC.

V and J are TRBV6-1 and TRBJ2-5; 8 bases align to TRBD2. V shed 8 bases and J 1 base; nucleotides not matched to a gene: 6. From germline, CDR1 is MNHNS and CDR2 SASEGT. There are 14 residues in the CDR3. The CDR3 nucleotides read TGTGCCAGCGCCGGGAGGGCTCGCCAAGAGACCCAGTACTTC. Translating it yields CASAGRARQETQYF.

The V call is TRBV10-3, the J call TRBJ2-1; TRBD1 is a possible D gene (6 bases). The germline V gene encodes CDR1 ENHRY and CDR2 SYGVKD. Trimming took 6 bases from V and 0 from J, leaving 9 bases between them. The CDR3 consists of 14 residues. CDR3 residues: CAIRADSSYNEQFF. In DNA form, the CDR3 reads TGTGCCATCAGAGCGGACAGCTCCTACAATGAGCAGTTCTTC.

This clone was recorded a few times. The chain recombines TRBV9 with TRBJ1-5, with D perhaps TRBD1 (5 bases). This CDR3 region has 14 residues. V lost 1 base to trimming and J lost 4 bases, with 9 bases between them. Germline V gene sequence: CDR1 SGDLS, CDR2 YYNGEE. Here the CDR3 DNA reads TGTGCCAGCAGCGTAACGGGGGATAATCAGCCCCAGCATTTT. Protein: CASSVTGDNQPQHF.

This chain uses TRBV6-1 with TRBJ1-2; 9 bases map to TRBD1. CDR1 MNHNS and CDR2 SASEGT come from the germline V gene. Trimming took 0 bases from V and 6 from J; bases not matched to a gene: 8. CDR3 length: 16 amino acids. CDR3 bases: TGTGCCAGCAGTGAAGCGTTGGACAGGGGTTCGAATGGCTACACCTTC. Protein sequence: CASSEALDRGSNGYTF.

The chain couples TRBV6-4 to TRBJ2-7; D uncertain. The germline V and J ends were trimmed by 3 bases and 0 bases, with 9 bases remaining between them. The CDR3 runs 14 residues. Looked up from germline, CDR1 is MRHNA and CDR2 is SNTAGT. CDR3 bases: TGTGCCAGCAGTGAGGCACCTGACTCCTACGAGCAGTACTTC. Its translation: CASSEAPDSYEQYF.

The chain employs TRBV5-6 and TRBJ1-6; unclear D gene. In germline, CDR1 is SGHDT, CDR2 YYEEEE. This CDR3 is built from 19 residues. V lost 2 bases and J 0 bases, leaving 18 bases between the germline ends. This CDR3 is CASSFLVLVGSSYNSPLHF. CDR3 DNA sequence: TGTGCCAGCAGCTTCCTTGTTTTAGTAGGGAGCTCCTATAATTCACCCCTCCACTTT.

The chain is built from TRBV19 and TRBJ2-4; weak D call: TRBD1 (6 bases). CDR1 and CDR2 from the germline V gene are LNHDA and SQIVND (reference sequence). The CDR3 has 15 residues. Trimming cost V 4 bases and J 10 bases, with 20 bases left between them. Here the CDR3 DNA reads TGTGCCAGTAGTACCAGGGGACCAGAATCTCTTATTCAGTACTTC. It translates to CASSTRGPESLIQYF.

The CDR3 reads CASSIGQGSVNTEAFF. CDR3 nucleotides: TGTGCCAGTAGTATAGGGCAGGGGAGTGTCAACACTGAAGCTTTCTTT. This chain joins TRBV19 and TRBJ1-1; TRBD1 might be the D (6 bases). The germline gives CDR1 LNHDA, CDR2 SQIVND (reference sequence). CDR3 length: 16 residues. V was cut by 1 base and J by 2 bases, with 14 bases left in between.

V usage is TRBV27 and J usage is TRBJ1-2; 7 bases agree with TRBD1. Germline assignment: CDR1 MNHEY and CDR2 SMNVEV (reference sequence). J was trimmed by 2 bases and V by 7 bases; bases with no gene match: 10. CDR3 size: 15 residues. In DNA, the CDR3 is TGTGCCAGCACCCCCCAACAGGGGTGGAACTATGGCTACACCTTC. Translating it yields CASTPQQGWNYGYTF.

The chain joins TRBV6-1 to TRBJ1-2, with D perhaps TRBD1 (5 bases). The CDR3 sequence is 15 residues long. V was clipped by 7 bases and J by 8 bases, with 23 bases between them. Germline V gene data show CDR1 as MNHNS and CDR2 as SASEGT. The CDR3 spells CASIPGGLIYWGYTF. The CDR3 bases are TGTGCCAGCATACCCGGGGGACTAATCTACTGGGGCTACACCTTC.

Written as DNA, the CDR3 is TGTGCCTGGAGTGTCGACGGAGGCTCTGGAAACACCATATATTTT. It yields the protein CAWSVDGGSGNTIYF. The chain couples TRBV30 to TRBJ1-3; D is undetermined. The length of the CDR3 is 15 residues. Germline CDR1 is GTSNPN and CDR2 is SVGIG (reference sequence). The ends were cut back, 0 bases at V and 0 bases at J, with 9 bases in the middle.